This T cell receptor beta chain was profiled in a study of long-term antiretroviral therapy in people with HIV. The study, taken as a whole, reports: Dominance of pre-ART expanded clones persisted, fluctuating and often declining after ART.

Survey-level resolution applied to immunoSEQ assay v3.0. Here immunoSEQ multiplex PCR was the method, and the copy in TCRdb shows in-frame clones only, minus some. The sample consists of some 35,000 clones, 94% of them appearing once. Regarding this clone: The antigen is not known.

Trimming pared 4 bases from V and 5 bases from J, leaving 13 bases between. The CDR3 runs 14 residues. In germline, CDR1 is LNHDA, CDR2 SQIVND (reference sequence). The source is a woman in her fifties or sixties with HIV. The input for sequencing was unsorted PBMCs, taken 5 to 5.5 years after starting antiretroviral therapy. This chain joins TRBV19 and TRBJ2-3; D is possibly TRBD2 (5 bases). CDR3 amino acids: CASSSMSEGDTQYF. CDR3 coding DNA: TGTGCCAGTAGTAGTATGTCCGAGGGAGATACGCAGTATTTT.